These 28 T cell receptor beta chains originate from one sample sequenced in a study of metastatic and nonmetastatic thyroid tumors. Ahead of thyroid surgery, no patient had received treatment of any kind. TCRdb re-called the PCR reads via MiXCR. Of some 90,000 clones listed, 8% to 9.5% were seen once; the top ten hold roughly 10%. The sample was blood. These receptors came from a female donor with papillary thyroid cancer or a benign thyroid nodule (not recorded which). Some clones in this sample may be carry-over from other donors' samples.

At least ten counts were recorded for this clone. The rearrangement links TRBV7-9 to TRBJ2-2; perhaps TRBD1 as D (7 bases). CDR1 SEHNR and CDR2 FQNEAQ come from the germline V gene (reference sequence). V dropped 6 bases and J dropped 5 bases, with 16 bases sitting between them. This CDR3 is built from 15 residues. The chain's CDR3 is CASSRGDSLTGELFF. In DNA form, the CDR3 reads TGTGCCAGCAGTCGCGGGGACAGCTTAACCGGGGAGCTGTTTTTT.

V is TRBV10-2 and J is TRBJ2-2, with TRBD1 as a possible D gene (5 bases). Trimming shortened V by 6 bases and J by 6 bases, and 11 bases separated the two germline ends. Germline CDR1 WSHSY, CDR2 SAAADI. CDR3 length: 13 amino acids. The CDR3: CASSLQGPGELFF. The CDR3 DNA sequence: TGCGCCAGCAGCCTCCAGGGTCCCGGGGAGCTGTTTTTT.

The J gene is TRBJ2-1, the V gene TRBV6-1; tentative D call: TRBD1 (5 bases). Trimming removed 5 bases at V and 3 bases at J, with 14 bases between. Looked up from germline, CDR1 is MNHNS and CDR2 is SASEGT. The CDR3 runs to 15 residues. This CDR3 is CASSSQTVHYNEQFF. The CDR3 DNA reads TGTGCCAGCAGTTCACAGACAGTACACTACAATGAGCAGTTCTTC.

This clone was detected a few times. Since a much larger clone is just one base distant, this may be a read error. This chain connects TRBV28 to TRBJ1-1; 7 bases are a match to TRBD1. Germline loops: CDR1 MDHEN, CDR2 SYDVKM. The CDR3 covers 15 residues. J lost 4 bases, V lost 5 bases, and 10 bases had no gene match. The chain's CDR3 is CASSLPGTVGTEAFF. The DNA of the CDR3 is TGTGCCAGCAGTCTCCCCGGGACAGTGGGCACTGAAGCTTTCTTT.

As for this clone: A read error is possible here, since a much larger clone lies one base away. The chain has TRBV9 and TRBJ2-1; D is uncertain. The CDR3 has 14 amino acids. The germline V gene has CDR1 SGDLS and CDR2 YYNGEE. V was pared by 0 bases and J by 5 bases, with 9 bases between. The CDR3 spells CASSVVFSHNEQFF. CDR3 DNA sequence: TGTGCCAGCAGCGTAGTGTTTAGCCACAATGAGCAGTTCTTC.

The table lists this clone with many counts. The CDR3 coding sequence is TGTGCCAGCAGCTTCACAGGGACCGGTCAGCCCCAGCATTTT. Its protein product is CASSFTGTGQPQHF. V gene TRBV3-1 combines with J gene TRBJ1-5, with a possible D match to TRBD1 (6 bases). The CDR3 covers 14 residues. Germline CDR1 and CDR2: LGHDT and YNNKEL (reference sequence). V lost 5 bases and J lost 6, with 14 bases in between.

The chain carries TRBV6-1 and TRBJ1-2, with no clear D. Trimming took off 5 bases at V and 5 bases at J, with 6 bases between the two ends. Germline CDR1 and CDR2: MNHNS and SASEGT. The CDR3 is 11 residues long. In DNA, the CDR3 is TGTGCCAGCAGTAGGGAATATGGCTACACCTTC. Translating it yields CASSREYGYTF.

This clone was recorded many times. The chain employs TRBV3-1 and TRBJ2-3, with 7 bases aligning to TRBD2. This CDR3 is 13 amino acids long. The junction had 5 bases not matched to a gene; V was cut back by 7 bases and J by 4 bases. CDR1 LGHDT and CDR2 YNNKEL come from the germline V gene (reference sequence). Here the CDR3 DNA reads TGTGCCAGCACTCCTACTAGCGCAGATACGCAGTATTTT. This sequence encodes CASTPTSADTQYF.

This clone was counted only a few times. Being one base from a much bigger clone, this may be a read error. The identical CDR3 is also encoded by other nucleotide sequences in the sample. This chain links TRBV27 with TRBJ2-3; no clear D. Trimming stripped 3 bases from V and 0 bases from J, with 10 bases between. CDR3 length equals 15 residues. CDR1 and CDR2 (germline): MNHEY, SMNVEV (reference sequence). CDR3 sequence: CASSFGAGSTDTQYF. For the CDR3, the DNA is TGTGCCAGCAGTTTTGGAGCAGGTAGCACAGATACGCAGTATTTT.

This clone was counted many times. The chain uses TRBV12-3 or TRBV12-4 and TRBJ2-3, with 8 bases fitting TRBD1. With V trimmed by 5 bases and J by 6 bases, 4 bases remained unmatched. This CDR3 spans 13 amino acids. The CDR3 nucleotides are TGTGCCAGCAGTCAGGGGGCTCGGGATACGCAGTATTTT. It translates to CASSQGARDTQYF.

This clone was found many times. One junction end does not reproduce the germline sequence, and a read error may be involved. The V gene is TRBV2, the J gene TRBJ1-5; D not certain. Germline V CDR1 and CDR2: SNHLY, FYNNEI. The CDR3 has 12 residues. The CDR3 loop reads CASSEGNQPQHF. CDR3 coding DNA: TGTGCCAGCAGTGAAGGCAACCAGCCCCAGCATTTT.

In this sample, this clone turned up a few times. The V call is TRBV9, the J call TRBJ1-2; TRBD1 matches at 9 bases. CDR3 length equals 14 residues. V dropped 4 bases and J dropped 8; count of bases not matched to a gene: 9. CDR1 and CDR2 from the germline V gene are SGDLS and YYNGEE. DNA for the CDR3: TGTGCCAGCAGCATTACACAGGGGGCGGGAGGCTACACCTTC. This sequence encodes CASSITQGAGGYTF.

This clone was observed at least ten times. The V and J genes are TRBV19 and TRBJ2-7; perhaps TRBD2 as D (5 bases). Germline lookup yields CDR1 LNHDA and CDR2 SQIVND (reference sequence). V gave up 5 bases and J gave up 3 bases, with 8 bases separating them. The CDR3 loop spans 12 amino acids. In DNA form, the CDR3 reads TGTGCCAGTAGTGAGGGCAACTACGAGCAGTACTTC. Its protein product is CASSEGNYEQYF.

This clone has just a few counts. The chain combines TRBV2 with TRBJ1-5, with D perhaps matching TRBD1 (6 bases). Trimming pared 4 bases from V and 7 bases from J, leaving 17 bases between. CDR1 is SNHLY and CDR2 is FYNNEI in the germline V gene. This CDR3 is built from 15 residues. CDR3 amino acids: CASSVGQGSRQPQHF. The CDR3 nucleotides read TGTGCCAGCAGTGTGGGTCAGGGGTCACGGCAGCCCCAGCATTTT.

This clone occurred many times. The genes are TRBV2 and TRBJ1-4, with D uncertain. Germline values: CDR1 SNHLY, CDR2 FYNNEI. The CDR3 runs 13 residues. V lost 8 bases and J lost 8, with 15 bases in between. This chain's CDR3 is CASLGSLQEKLFF. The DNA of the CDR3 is TGTGCCAGCTTGGGCAGTCTTCAAGAAAAACTGTTTTTT. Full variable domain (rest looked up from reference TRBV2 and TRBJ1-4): EPEVTQTPSHQVTQMGQEVILRCVPISNHLYFYWYRQILGQKVEFLVSFYNNEISEKSEIFDDQFSVERPDGSNFTLKIRSTKLEDSAMYFCASLGSLQEKLFFGSGTQLSVL.

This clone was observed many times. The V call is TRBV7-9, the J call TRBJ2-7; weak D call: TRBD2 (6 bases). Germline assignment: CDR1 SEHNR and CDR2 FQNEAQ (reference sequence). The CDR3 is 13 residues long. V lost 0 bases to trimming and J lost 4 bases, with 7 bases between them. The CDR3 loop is CASSLAGGYEQYF. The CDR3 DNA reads TGTGCCAGCAGCTTAGCGGGGGGTTACGAGCAGTACTTC.

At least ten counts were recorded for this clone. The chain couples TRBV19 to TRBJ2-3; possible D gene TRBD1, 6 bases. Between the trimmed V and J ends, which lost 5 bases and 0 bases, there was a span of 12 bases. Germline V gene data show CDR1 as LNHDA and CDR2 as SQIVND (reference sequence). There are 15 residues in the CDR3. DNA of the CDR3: TGTGCCAGTAGTTTCCAGGGGAGAAGCACAGATACGCAGTATTTT. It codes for CASSFQGRSTDTQYF. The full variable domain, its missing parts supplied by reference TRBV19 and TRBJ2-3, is DGGITQSPKYLFRKEGQNVTLSCEQNLNHDAMYWYRQDPGQGLRLIYYSQIVNDFQKGDIAEGYSVSREKKESFPLTVTSAQKNPTAFYLCASSFQGRSTDTQYFGPGTRLTVL.

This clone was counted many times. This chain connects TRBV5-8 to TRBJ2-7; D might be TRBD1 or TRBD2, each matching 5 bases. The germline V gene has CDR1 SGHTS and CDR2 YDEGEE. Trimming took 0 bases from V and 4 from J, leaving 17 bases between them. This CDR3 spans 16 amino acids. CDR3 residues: CASSLDQSRWGYEQYF. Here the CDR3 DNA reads TGTGCCAGCAGCTTGGACCAATCCCGTTGGGGGTACGAGCAGTACTTC. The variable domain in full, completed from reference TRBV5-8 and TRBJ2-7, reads EAGVTQSPTHLIKTRGQQATLRCSPISGHTSVYWYQQALGLGLQFLLWYDEGEERNRGNFPPRFSGRQFPNYSSELNVNALELEDSALYLCASSLDQSRWGYEQYFGPGTRLTVT.

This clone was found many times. The CDR3 sequence: CAWTRGSGNTIYF. Written as DNA, the CDR3 is TGTGCCTGGACCAGGGGTTCTGGAAACACCATATATTTT. This chain uses TRBV30 with TRBJ1-3, with D possibly TRBD1 on 6 matching bases. Germline CDR1 and CDR2: GTSNPN and SVGIG (reference sequence). The CDR3 extends over 13 amino acids. Trimming took 4 bases from V and 1 from J, leaving 8 bases between them.

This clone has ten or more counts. CDR3 residues: CASSVGWRDSLYGYTF. CDR3 DNA sequence: TGTGCCAGCAGCGTAGGCTGGAGGGACAGCCTTTATGGCTACACCTTC. The V gene is TRBV9, the J gene TRBJ1-2; 7 nucleotides align to TRBD1. The junction had 10 bases not matched to a gene; V was cut back by 0 bases and J by 5 bases. This CDR3 is built from 16 residues. Germline lookup yields CDR1 SGDLS and CDR2 YYNGEE.

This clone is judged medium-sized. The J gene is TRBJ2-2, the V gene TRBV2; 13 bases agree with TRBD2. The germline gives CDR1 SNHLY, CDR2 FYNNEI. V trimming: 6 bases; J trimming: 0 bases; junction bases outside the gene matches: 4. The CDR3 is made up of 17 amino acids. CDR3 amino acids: CASRPGLAGPNTGELFF. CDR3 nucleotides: TGTGCCAGCAGACCGGGACTAGCGGGGCCGAACACCGGGGAGCTGTTTTTT. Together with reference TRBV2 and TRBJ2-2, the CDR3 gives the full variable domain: EPEVTQTPSHQVTQMGQEVILRCVPISNHLYFYWYRQILGQKVEFLVSFYNNEISEKSEIFDDQFSVERPDGSNFTLKIRSTKLEDSAMYFCASRPGLAGPNTGELFFGEGSRLTVL.

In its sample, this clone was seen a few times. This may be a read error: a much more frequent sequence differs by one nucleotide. CDR3 residues: CASSDQSVANVLTF. The CDR3 DNA reads as TGTGCCAGCAGTGACCAATCTGTGGCCAACGTCCTGACTTTC. This chain connects TRBV6-4 to TRBJ2-6, with no clear D. This CDR3 contains 14 residues. CDR1 MRHNA and CDR2 SNTAGT come from the germline V gene.

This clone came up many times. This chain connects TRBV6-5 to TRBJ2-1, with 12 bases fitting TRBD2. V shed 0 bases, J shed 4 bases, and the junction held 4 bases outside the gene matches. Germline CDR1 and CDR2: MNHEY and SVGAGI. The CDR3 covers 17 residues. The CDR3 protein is CASSYSRTSGAYNEQFF. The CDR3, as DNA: TGTGCCAGCAGTTACTCACGGACTAGCGGGGCTTACAATGAGCAGTTCTTC.

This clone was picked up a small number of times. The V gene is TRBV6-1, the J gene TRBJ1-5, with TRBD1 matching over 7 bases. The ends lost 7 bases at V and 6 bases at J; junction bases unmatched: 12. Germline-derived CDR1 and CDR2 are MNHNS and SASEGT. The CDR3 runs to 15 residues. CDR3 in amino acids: CASKRGGQRSQPQHF. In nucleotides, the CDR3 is TGTGCCAGCAAGCGTGGGGGACAGAGAAGTCAGCCCCAGCATTTT.

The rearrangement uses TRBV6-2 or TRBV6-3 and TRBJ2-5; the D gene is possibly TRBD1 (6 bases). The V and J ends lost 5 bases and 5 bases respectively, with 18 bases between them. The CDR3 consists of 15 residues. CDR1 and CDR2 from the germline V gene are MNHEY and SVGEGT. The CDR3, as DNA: TGTGCCAGCAGTCTCAAACAGGGTTCTGGGGAGACCCAGTACTTC. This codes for CASSLKQGSGETQYF.

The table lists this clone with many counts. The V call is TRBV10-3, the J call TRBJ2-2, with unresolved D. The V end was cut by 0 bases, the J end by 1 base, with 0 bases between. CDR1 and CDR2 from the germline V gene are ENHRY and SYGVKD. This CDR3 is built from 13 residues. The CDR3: CAISESNTGELFF. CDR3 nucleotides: TGTGCCATCAGTGAGTCGAACACCGGGGAGCTGTTTTTT.

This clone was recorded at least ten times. Here the CDR3 reads CSAEPGTDGYTF. The CDR3, as DNA: TGCAGTGCTGAGCCCGGGACTGATGGCTACACCTTC. The chain is built from TRBV20-1 and TRBJ1-2, with D maybe TRBD1 (5 bases). Trimming removed 5 bases at V and 6 bases at J, with 13 bases between. Germline V gene sequence: CDR1 DFQATT, CDR2 SNEGSKA (reference sequence). The CDR3 is 12 amino acids.

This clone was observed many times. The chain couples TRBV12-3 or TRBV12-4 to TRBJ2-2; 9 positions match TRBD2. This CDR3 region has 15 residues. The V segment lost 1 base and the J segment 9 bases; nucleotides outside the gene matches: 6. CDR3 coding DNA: TGTGCCAGCAGTTTAGGGGCGGGGGGGCAGAGGGAGCTGTTTTTT. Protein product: CASSLGAGGQRELFF.